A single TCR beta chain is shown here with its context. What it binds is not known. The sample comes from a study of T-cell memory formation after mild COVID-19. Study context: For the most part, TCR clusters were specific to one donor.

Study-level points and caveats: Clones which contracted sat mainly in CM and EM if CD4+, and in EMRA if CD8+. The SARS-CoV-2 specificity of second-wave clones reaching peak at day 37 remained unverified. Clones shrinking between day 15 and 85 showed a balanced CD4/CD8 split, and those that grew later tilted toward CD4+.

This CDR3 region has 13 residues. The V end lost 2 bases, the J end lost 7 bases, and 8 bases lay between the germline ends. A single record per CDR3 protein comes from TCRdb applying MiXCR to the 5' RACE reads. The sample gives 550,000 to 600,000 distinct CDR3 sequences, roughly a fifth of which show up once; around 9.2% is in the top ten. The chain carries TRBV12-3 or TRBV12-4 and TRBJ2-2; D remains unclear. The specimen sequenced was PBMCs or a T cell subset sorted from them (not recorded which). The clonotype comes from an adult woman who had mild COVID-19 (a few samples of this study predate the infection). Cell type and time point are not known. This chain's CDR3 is CASSLLLGGELFF. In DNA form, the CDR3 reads TGTGCCAGCAGTTTACTTCTGGGCGGGGAGCTGTTTTTT.